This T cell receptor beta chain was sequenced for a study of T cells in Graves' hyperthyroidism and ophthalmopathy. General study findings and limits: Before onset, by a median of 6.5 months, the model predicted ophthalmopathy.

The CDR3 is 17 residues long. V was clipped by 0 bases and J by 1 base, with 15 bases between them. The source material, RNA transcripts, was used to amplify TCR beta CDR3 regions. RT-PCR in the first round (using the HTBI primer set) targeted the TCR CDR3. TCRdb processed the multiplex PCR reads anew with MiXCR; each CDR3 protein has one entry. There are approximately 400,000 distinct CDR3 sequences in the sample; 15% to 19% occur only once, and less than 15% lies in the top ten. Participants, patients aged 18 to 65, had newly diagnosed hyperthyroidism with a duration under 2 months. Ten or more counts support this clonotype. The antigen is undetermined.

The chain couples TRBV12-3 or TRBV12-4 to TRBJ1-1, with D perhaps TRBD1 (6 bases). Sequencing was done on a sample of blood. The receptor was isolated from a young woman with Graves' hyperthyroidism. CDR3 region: CASSLALGRGGNTEAFF. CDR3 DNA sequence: TGTGCCAGCAGTTTAGCGCTCGGCAGGGGAGGGAACACTGAAGCTTTCTTT.